This TCR beta chain was sequenced for a study of resident and recirculating memory T cells in vitiligo. CDR1 and CDR2 from the germline V gene are LNHNV and YYDKDF (reference sequence). The J segment lost 9 bases and the V segment lost 8 bases, leaving 9 bases of the junction unmatched. The CDR3 has 13 amino acids. The assay was immunoSEQ multiplex PCR, and TCRdb's table has in-frame clones only and misses some. The sample records about 76,000 clones, roughly nine tenths being singletons. V and J are TRBV15 and TRBJ2-1; 8 bases are shared with TRBD1. The source of this sequence is a male donor with vitiligo. Sequenced: blood. The CDR3 coding sequence is TGTGCCACCCGAGGGCAGGGGGCGGGTGAGCAGTTCTTC. Translated: CATRGQGAGEQFF.